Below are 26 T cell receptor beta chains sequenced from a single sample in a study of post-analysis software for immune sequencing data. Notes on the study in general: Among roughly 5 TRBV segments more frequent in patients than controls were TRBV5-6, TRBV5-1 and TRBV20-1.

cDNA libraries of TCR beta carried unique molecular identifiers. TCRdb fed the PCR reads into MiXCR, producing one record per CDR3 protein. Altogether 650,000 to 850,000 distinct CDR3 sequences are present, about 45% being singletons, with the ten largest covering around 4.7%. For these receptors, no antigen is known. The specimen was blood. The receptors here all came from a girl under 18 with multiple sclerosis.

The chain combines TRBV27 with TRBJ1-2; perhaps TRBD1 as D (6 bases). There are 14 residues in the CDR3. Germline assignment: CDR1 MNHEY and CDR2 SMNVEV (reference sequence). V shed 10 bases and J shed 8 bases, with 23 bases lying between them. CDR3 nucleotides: TGTGCCACCCATCAGACGGGGGGCGCGATCGGCTACACCTTC. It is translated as CATHQTGGAIGYTF.

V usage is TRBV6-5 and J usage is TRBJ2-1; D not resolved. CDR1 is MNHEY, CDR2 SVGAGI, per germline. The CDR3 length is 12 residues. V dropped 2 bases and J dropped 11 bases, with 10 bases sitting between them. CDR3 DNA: TGTGCCAGCAGTTACCAGTCCGGAAAGCAGTTCTTC. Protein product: CASSYQSGKQFF.

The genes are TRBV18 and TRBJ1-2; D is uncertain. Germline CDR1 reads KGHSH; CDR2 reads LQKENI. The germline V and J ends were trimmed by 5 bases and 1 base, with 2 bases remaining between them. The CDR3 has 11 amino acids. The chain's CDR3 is CASSNNYGYTF. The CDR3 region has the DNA TGTGCCAGCTCAAATAACTATGGCTACACCTTC. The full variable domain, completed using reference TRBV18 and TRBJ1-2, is NAGVMQNPRHLVRRRGQEARLRCSPMKGHSHVYWYRQLPEEGLKFMVYLQKENIIDESGMPKERFSAEFPKEGPSILRIQQVVRGDSAAYFCASSNNYGYTFGSGTRLTVV.

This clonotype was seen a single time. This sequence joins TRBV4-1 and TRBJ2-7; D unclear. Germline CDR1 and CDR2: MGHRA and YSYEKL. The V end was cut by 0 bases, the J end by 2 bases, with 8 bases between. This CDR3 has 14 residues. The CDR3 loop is CASSQEGSTYEQYF. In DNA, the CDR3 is TGCGCCAGCAGCCAAGAGGGCAGCACCTACGAGCAGTACTTC.

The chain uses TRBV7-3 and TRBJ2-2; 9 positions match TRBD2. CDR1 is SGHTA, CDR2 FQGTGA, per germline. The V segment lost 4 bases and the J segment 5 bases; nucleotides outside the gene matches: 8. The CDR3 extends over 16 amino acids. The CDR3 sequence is CASSSPGLARTGELFF. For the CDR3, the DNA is TGTGCCAGCAGCTCTCCCGGACTAGCGCGGACCGGGGAGCTGTTTTTT.

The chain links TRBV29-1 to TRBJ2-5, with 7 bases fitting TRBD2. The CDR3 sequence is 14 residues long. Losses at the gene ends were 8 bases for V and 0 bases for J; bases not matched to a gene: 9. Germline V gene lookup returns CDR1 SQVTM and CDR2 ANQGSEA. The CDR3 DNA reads TGCAGCTCCCGCCTGCTAGCGGACCAAGAGACCCAGTACTTC. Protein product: CSSRLLADQETQYF.

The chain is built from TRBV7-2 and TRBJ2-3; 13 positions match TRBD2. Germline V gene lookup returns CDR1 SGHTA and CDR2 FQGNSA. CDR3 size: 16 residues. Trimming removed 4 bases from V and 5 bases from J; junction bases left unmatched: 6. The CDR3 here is CASSYGLAGAGDTQYF. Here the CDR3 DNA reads TGTGCCAGCAGCTACGGACTAGCGGGAGCGGGAGATACGCAGTATTTT. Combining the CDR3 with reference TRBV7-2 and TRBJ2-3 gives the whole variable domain GAGVSQSPSNKVTEKGKDVELRCDPISGHTALYWYRQSLGQGLEFLIYFQGNSAPDKSGLPSDRFSAERTGGSVSTLTIQRTQQEDSAVYLCASSYGLAGAGDTQYFGPGTRLTVL.

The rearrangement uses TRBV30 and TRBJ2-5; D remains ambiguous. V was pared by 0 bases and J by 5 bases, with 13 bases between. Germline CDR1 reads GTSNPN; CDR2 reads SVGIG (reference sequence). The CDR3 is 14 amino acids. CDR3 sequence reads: CAWSVGLPSETQYF. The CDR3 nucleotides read TGTGCCTGGAGTGTAGGGCTTCCCTCGGAGACCCAGTACTTC.

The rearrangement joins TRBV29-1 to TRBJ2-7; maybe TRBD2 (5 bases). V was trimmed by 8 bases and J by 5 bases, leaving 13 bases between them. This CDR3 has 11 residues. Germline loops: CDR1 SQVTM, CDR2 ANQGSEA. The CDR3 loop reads CSQRSGDEQYF. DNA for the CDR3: TGCAGCCAAAGAAGCGGCGACGAGCAGTACTTC.

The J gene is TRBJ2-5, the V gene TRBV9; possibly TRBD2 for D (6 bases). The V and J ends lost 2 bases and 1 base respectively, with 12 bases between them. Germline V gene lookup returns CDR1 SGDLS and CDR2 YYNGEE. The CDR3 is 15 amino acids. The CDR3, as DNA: TGTGCCAGCAGCGTCGCGGGATGGCCCCAAGAGACCCAGTACTTC. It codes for CASSVAGWPQETQYF. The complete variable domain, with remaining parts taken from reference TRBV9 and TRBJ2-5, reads DSGVTQTPKHLITATGQRVTLRCSPRSGDLSVYWYQQSLDQGLQFLIQYYNGEERAKGNILERFSAQQFPDLHSELNLSSLELGDSALYFCASSVAGWPQETQYFGPGTRLLVL.

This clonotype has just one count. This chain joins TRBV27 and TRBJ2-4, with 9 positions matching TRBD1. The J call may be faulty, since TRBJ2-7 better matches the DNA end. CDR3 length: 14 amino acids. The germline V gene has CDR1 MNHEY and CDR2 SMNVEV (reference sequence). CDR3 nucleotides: TGTGCCAGCAGTTTAGGACAGGGGAATGGCGAGCAGTACTTC. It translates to CASSLGQGNGEQYF.

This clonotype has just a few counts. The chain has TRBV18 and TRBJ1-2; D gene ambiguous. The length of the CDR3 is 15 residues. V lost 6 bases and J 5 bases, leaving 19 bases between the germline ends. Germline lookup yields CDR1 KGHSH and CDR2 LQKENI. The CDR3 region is CASSPENGEEYGYTF. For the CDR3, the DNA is TGTGCCAGCTCCCCAGAAAACGGAGAAGAATATGGCTACACCTTC.

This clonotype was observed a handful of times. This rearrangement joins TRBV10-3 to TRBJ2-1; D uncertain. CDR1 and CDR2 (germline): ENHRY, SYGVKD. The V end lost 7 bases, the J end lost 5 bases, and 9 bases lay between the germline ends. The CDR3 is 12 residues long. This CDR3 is CAITGPNNEQFF. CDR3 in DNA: TGTGCCATCACAGGACCCAACAATGAGCAGTTCTTC.

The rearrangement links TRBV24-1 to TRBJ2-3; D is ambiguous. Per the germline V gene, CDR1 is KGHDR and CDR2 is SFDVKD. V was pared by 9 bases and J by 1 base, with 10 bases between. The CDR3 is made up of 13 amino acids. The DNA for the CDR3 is TGTGCCACCGCCCTGGTAGGCACAGATACGCAGTATTTT. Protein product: CATALVGTDTQYF.

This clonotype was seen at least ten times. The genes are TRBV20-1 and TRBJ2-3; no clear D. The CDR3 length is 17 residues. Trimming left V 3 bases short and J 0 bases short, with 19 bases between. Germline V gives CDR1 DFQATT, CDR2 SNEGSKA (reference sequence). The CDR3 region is CSARPAHRGPSTDTQYF. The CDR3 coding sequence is TGCAGTGCTAGGCCCGCCCACCGCGGCCCTAGCACAGATACGCAGTATTTT.

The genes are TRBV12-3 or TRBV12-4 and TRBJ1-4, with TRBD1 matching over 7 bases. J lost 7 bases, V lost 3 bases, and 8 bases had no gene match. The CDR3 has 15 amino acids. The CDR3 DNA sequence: TGTGCCAGCAGTTTCGCAGGGGGTACCGGTGAAAAACTGTTTTTT. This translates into CASSFAGGTGEKLFF.

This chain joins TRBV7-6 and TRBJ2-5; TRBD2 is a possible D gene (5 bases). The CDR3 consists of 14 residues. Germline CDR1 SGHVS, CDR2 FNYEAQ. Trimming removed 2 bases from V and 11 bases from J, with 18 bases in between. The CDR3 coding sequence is TGTGCCAGCAGCTTAACGGTAGCGTCGAGGGAGCAGTACTTC. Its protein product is CASSLTVASREQYF.

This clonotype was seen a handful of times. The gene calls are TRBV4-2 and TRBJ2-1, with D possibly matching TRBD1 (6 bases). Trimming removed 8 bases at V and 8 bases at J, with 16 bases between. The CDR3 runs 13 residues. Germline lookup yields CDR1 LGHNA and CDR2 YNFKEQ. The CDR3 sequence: CASSGTTNHEQFF. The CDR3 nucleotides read TGTGCCAGCTCCGGGACAACGAACCATGAGCAGTTCTTC.

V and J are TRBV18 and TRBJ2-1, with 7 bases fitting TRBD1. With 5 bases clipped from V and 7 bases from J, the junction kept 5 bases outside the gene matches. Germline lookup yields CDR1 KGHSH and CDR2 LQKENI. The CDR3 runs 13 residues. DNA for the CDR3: TGTGCCAGCTCAAAAGACAGGGAAAATGAGCAGTTCTTC. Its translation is CASSKDRENEQFF.

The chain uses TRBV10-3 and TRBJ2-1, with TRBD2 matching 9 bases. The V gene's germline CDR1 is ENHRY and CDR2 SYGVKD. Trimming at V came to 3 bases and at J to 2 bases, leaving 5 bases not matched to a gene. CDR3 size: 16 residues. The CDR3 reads CAISEEREDTYNEQFF. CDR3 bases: TGTGCCATCAGTGAAGAGCGGGAGGACACCTACAATGAGCAGTTCTTC.

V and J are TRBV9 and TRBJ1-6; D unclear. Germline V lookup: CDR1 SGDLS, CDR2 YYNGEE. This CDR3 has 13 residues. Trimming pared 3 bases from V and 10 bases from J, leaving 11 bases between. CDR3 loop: CASSAAGRSPLHF. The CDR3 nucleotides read TGTGCCAGCAGCGCCGCGGGAAGGTCACCCCTCCACTTT.

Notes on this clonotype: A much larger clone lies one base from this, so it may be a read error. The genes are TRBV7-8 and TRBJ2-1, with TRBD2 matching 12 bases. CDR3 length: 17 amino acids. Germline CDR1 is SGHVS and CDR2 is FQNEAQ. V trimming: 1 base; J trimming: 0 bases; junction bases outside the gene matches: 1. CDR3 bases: TGTGCCAGCAGCTTAGGGACTAGCGGGAACTCCTACAATGAGCAGTTCTTC. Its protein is CASSLGTSGNSYNEQFF.

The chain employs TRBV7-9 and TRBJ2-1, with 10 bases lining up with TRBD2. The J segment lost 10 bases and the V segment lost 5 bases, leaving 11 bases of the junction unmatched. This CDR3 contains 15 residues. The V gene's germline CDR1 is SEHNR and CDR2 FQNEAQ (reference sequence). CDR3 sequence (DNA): TGTGCCAGCAGCCTTAGCGAAGGACTAGCGGAAGAGCAGTTCTTC. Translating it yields CASSLSEGLAEEQFF.

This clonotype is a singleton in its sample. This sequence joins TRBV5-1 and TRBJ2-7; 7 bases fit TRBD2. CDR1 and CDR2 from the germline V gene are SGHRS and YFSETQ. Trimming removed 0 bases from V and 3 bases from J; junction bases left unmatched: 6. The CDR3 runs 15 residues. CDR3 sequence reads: CASSLAPGGNYEQYF. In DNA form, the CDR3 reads TGCGCCAGCAGCTTGGCTCCCGGGGGGAACTACGAGCAGTACTTC. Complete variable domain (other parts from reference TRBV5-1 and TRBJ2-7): KAGVTQTPRYLIKTRGQQVTLSCSPISGHRSVSWYQQTPGQGLQFLFEYFSETQRNKGNFPGRFSGRQFSNSRSEMNVSTLELGDSALYLCASSLAPGGNYEQYFGPGTRLTVT.

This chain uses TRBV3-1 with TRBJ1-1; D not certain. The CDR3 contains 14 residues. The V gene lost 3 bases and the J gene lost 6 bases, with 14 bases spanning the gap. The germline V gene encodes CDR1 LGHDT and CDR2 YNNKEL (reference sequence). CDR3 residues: CASSQGGSRSEAFF. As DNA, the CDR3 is TGTGCCAGCAGCCAGGGTGGGTCGCGCTCTGAAGCTTTCTTT.

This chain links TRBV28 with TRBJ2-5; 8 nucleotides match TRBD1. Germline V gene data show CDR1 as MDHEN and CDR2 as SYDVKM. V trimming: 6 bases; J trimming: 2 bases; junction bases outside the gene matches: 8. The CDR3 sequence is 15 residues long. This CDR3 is CASSPDRVLQETQYF. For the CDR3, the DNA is TGTGCCAGCAGCCCGGACAGGGTATTACAAGAGACCCAGTACTTC.